This T cell receptor beta chain was obtained from a study of shared clonotypes between healthy human individuals. Generated by immunoSEQ multiplex PCR, the TCRdb table keeps only in-frame clones and is missing some. The sample carries approximately 640,000 clones, less than 80% recorded once. The V end lost 7 bases, the J end lost 3 bases, and 15 bases lay between the germline ends. The CDR3 is 14 residues long. The germline V gene encodes CDR1 SQVTM and CDR2 ANQGSEA. Sequenced material: memory CD4+ T cells sorted from blood. Regarding subset: CD45RA-negative fraction. V usage is TRBV29-1 and J usage is TRBJ1-4; weak D call: TRBD1 (5 bases). The TCR was taken from a woman aged 25 to 45 in good health. The CDR3 spells CSALLRVPNEKLFF. The CDR3 DNA follows: TGCAGCGCACTACTCAGGGTCCCTAATGAAAAACTGTTTTTT.